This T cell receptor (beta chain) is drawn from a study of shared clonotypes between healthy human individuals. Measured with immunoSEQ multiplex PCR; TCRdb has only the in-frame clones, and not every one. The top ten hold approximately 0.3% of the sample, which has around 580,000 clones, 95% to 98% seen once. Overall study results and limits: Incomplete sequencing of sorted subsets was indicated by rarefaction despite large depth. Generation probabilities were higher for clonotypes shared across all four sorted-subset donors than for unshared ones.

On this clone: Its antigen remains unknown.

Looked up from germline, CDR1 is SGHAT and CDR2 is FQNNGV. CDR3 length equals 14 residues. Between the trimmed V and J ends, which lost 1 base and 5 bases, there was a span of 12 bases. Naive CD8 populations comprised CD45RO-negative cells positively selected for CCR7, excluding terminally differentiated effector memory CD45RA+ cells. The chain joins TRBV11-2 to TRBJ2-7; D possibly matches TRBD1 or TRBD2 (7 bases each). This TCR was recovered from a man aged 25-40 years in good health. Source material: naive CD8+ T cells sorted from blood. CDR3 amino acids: CASSLVGGGDEQYF. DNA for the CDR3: TGTGCCAGCAGCTTAGTGGGAGGGGGCGACGAGCAGTACTTC.